This is a list of T cell receptor beta chains from one sample in a study of shared clonotypes between healthy human individuals. The repertoire was sequenced with immunoSEQ multiplex PCR; TCRdb's copy has only in-frame clones and lacks some. The repertoire holds around 700,000 clones, with around 73% as singletons. Material for sequencing was memory CD4+ T cells sorted from blood. The receptors stem from a woman in her thirties in good health. The CDR3 runs from the conserved cysteine through the conserved F or W. A D gene is named only where the DNA matches it firmly. Clone size is shown for a subset of rows, as once, few, many or a class of expanded clone.

v_call	clone_size	j_call	d_call	cdr3_aa	cdr3_nt
TRBV29-1	-	TRBJ2-3	-	CSVEARLTTSTDTQYF	TGCAGCGTTGAAGCCCGGCTGACTACTAGCACAGATACGCAGTATTTT
TRBV4-1	-	TRBJ1-4	-	CASSQEVRQGYEKLFF	TGCGCCAGCAGCCAAGAGGTGCGTCAGGGGTATGAAAAACTGTTTTTT
TRBV12-5	-	TRBJ1-2	-	CASGPGGPTGYTF	TGTGCTAGTGGTCCTGGGGGTCCGACGGGCTACACCTTC
TRBV4-2	few	TRBJ1-5	TRBD1	CASSQDTQGHGNQPQHF	TGTGCCAGCAGCCAAGACACACAGGGGCATGGCAATCAGCCCCAGCATTTT
TRBV5-1	once	TRBJ1-1	-	CASSLATDNTEAFF	TGCGCCAGCAGCTTGGCCACGGATAACACTGAAGCTTTCTTT
TRBV11-1	-	TRBJ1-2	-	CASSLNRNGYTF	TGTGCCAGCAGCTTGAACAGGAACGGCTACACCTTC
TRBV27	-	TRBJ1-2	-	CASSRTSSRDGYTF	TGTGCCAGCAGTCGTACTTCGTCTCGGGATGGCTACACCTTC
TRBV29-1	few	TRBJ1-1	TRBD1	CSVLTGTAAFF	TGCAGCGTCCTGACAGGGACGGCAGCTTTCTTT
TRBV5-1	-	TRBJ1-2	TRBD1	CASSRGQGGPGGYTF	TGCGCCAGCAGCAGAGGACAGGGAGGGCCCGGTGGCTACACCTTC
TRBV7-9	-	TRBJ2-5	-	CASSRQELQETQYF	TGTGCCAGCAGCCGACAGGAGCTCCAAGAGACCCAGTACTTC
TRBV7-2	-	TRBJ2-7	-	CASSLERGNEQYF	TGTGCCAGCAGCTTAGAGAGGGGTAACGAGCAGTACTTC
TRBV4-1	once	TRBJ1-1	-	CASSDARFKAFF	TGCGCCAGCAGCGACGCGAGGTTTAAAGCTTTCTTT
TRBV15	-	TRBJ2-1	-	CATSSGAGRHNEQFF	TGTGCCACCAGTTCCGGGGCGGGCCGACACAATGAGCAGTTCTTC
TRBV28	-	TRBJ1-1	-	CVSSLMGVTEAFF	TGTGTCAGCAGTTTAATGGGGGTCACTGAAGCTTTCTTT
TRBV30	-	TRBJ1-3	-	CAWSVDNSGNTIYF	TGTGCCTGGAGTGTAGACAACTCTGGAAACACCATATATTTT
TRBV11-2	-	TRBJ1-4	-	CASRSPGLRNEKLFF	TGTGCCAGCAGATCCCCCGGTTTGAGGAATGAAAAACTGTTTTTT
TRBV27	-	TRBJ1-1	TRBD1	CASSLSRTGNTEAFF	TGTGCCAGCAGTTTATCGAGGACAGGGAACACTGAAGCTTTCTTT
TRBV2	-	TRBJ1-2	-	CASSDRGGGYTF	TGTGCCAGCAGTGATAGGGGTGGTGGCTACACCTTC
TRBV28	-	TRBJ2-1	-	CASSFLVEWDEQFF	TGTGCCAGCAGTTTTCTTGTGGAATGGGATGAGCAGTTCTTC
TRBV28	-	TRBJ1-2	TRBD1	CASSTQGDESGYTF	TGTGCCAGCAGTACACAGGGGGACGAAAGTGGCTACACCTTC
TRBV28	-	TRBJ2-3	-	CASSLRREKQYF	TGTGCCAGCAGTTTACGCAGGGAGAAGCAGTATTTT
TRBV30	-	TRBJ2-7	-	CAWSVGTGDYEQYF	TGTGCCTGGAGTGTAGGGACGGGAGATTACGAGCAGTACTTC
TRBV28	-	TRBJ1-3	-	CASSLVRDGGNTIYF	TGTGCCAGCAGTTTGGTTCGGGACGGAGGAAACACCATATATTTT
TRBV19	once	TRBJ2-1	-	CASSIGTVNEQFF	TGTGCCAGTAGTATCGGGACCGTCAATGAGCAGTTCTTC
TRBV28	many	TRBJ1-4	-	CASTTGGIGEKLFF	TGTGCCAGCACAACAGGAGGAATAGGTGAAAAACTGTTTTTT
TRBV30	-	TRBJ2-5	-	CAWSVGHQETQYF	TGTGCCTGGAGTGTTGGCCACCAAGAGACCCAGTACTTC
TRBV30	-	TRBJ1-3	-	CACEGRGGNTIYF	TGTGCCTGCGAGGGGAGGGGTGGAAACACCATATATTTT
TRBV2	-	TRBJ1-4	-	CASSEEAGSGEKLFF	TGTGCCAGCAGTGAAGAGGCAGGGAGTGGAGAAAAACTGTTTTTT
TRBV27	few	TRBJ2-1	-	CASSSIFGGYYNEQFF	TGTGCCAGCAGTTCGATCTTTGGGGGATACTACAATGAGCAGTTCTTC
TRBV19	-	TRBJ1-4	-	CASGFEKLFF	TGTGCCAGTGGTTTTGAAAAACTGTTTTTT
TRBV11-3	once	TRBJ2-5	TRBD1	CASSAGTGKSETQYF	TGTGCCAGCAGTGCCGGGACAGGGAAGAGTGAGACCCAGTACTTC
TRBV11-2	-	TRBJ1-5	-	CASSLVQLQPQHF	TGTGCCAGCAGCTTAGTACAGCTCCAGCCCCAGCATTTT
TRBV27	many	TRBJ1-1	-	CASSLSLGLGGGTEAFF	TGTGCCAGCAGTTTATCACTGGGGTTGGGGGGTGGAACTGAAGCTTTCTTT
TRBV5-1	-	TRBJ2-7	-	CASSSDSTTYEQYF	TGCGCCAGCAGCTCCGACAGCACGACTTACGAGCAGTACTTC
TRBV18	-	TRBJ2-1	-	CASSTDAFPPYNEQFF	TGTGCCAGCTCAACGGACGCCTTCCCCCCTTACAATGAGCAGTTCTTC
TRBV7-2	-	TRBJ2-5	TRBD1	CASSLRTGAAGDLGAQYF	TGTGCCAGCAGCTTACGGACAGGGGCGGCGGGAGACCTGGGGGCCCAGTACTTC
TRBV5-6	-	TRBJ2-2	-	CASSQNQWWRGTGELFF	TGTGCCAGCAGCCAAAATCAGTGGTGGCGAGGCACCGGGGAGCTGTTTTTT
TRBV19	-	TRBJ2-7	TRBD1	CASSLGRFDRGYEQYF	TGTGCCAGTAGCCTTGGCCGATTCGACAGGGGCTACGAGCAGTACTTC
TRBV19	few	TRBJ2-3	-	CASSPDSFRDTQYF	TGTGCCAGTAGTCCCGACAGCTTTAGGGATACGCAGTATTTT
TRBV2	-	TRBJ1-1	-	CASTGVGGNYRNTEAFF	TGTGCCAGCACCGGGGTCGGGGGCAACTACAGGAACACTGAAGCTTTCTTT
TRBV19	once	TRBJ1-2	-	CASSRGLYGYTF	TGTGCCAGTAGTAGGGGGCTCTATGGCTACACCTTC
TRBV2	-	TRBJ1-1	-	CAERGESEAFF	TGTGCCGAGAGGGGCGAATCTGAAGCTTTCTTT
TRBV9	-	TRBJ2-3	-	CASSVVSGRSTDTQYF	TGTGCCAGCAGCGTAGTATCCGGCAGAAGCACAGATACGCAGTATTTT
TRBV15	-	TRBJ2-1	-	CATSRDTGYNEQFF	TGTGCCACCAGCAGAGATACAGGTTACAATGAGCAGTTCTTC
TRBV28	many	TRBJ2-1	TRBD2	CASRIPSGGEQFF	TGTGCCAGCAGAATCCCCTCGGGAGGAGAGCAGTTCTTC
TRBV7-9	-	TRBJ2-7	-	CASSASGTPYEQYF	TGTGCCAGCAGCGCCAGCGGAACCCCCTACGAGCAGTACTTC
TRBV11-2	-	TRBJ2-7	-	CASSTREGPYEQYF	TGTGCCAGCAGCACCCGAGAGGGGCCCTACGAGCAGTACTTC
TRBV29-1	-	TRBJ2-7	-	CSAAASYEQYF	TGCAGCGCAGCGGCCTCCTACGAGCAGTACTTC